The sequence of this T cell receptor beta chain was determined in a study of cytomegalovirus exposure and HLA in healthy donors. Study outcomes and limitations: Reportedly, diagnosis of cytomegalovirus status by the classifier showed high specificity and sensitivity. In vitro assays verified that three CMV-associated chains recognized CMV antigens specifically.

The CDR3 is 15 amino acids. Trimming cost V 4 bases and J 8 bases, with 20 bases left between them. From germline, CDR1 is MNHEY and CDR2 SVGAGI. Concerning this clone itself: Its antigen is currently unknown.

Libraries were prepared by immunoSEQ multiplex PCR; TCRdb keeps only in-frame clonotypes and omits some of them. The data hold tens of thousands of clones, with approximately 93% observed a single time. The rearrangement joins TRBV6-5 to TRBJ1-2; D unresolved. This TCR was sampled from a man aged 18 to 29 in good health and CMV-seropositive. The specimen sequenced was PBMCs. In DNA, the CDR3 is TGTGCCAGCAGTTCCCGAGGGAAGTCAGTGCGGGGCTACACCTTC. Its translation is CASSSRGKSVRGYTF.